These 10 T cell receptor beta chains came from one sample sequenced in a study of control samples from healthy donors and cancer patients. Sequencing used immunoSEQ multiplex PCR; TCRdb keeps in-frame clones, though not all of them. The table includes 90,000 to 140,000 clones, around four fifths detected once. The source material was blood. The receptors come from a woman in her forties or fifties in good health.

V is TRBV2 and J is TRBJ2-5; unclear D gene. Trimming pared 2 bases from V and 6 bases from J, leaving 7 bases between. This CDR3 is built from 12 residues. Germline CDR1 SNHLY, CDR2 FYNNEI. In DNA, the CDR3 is TGTGCCAGCAGTGAATCCCACCAGACCCAGTACTTC. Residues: CASSESHQTQYF.

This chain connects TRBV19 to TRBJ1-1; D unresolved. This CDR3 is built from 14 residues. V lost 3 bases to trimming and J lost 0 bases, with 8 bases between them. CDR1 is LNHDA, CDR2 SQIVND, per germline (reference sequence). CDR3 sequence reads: CASSILRVNTEAFF. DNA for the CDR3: TGTGCCAGTAGTATCCTCAGAGTGAACACTGAAGCTTTCTTT. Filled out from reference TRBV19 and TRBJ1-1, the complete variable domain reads DGGITQSPKYLFRKEGQNVTLSCEQNLNHDAMYWYRQDPGQGLRLIYYSQIVNDFQKGDIAEGYSVSREKKESFPLTVTSAQKNPTAFYLCASSILRVNTEAFFGQGTRLTVV.

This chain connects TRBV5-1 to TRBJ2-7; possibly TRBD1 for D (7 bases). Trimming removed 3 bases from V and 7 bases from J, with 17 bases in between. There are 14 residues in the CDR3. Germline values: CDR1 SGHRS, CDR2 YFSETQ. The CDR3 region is CASSWRDRTGEQYF. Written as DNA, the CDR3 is TGCGCCAGCAGCTGGAGGGACAGAACTGGGGAGCAGTACTTC.

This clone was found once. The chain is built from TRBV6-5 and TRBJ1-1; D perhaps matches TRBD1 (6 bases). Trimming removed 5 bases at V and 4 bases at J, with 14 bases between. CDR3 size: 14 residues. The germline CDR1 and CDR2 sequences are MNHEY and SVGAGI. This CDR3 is CASSQQGGPTEAFF. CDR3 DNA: TGTGCCAGCAGTCAACAAGGGGGTCCCACTGAAGCTTTCTTT.

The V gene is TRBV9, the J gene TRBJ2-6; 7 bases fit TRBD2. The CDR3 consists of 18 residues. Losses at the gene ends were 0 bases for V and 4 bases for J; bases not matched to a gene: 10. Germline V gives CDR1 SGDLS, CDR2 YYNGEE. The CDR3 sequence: CASSVGSSRAGGANVLTF. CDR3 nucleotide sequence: TGTGCCAGCAGCGTAGGAAGCTCCCGAGCGGGGGGGGCCAACGTCCTGACTTTC.

The DNA for the CDR3 is TGTGCCAGCTCATACAGGGATGACACTGAAGCTTTCTTT. This translates into CASSYRDDTEAFF. This chain connects TRBV18 to TRBJ1-1; D is perhaps TRBD1 (6 bases). This CDR3 contains 13 residues. Germline lookup yields CDR1 KGHSH and CDR2 LQKENI. V lost 5 bases, J lost 3 bases, and 10 bases lay in between.

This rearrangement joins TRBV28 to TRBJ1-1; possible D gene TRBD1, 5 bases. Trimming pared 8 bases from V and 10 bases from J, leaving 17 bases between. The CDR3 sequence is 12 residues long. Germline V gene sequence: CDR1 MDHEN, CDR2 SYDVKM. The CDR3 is CASGERQRSAFF. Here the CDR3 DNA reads TGTGCCAGCGGTGAACGACAGAGATCAGCTTTCTTT. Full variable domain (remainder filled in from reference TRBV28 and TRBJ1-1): DVKVTQSSRYLVKRTGEKVFLECVQDMDHENMFWYRQDPGLGLRLIYFSYDVKMKEKGDIPEGYSVSREKKERFSLILESASTNQTSMYLCASGERQRSAFFGQGTRLTVV.

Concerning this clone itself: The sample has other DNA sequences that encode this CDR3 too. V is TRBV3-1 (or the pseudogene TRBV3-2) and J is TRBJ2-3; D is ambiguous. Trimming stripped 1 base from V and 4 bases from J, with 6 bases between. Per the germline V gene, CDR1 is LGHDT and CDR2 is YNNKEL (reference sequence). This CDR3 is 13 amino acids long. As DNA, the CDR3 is TGTGCCAGCAGCCAAGGGGTTGCAGATACGCAGTATTTT. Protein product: CASSQGVADTQYF.

Here the CDR3 reads CASGTSGSVRRDTQYF. As DNA, the CDR3 is TGTGCCAGTGGGACTAGCGGGAGCGTCCGACGAGATACGCAGTATTTT. This chain joins TRBV19 and TRBJ2-3, with 14 bases identical to TRBD2. V trimming: 8 bases; J trimming: 5 bases; junction bases outside the gene matches: 9. Germline CDR1 LNHDA, CDR2 SQIVND (reference sequence). CDR3 length equals 16 residues.

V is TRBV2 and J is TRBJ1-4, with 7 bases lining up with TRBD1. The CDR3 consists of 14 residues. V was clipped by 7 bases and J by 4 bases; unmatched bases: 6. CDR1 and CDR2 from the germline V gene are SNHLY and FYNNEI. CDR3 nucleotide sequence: TGTGCCAGCATTCGGACAGGAAATAATGAAAAACTGTTTTTT. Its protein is CASIRTGNNEKLFF.